This T cell receptor beta chain was sequenced during a study of tumor-infiltrating lymphocytes in localized non-small cell lung cancer. Study summary: Several tumor histologies, both smoking statuses, and some post-neoadjuvant chemotherapy samples were included. Study-wide results and limits: IM1 and IM2 tumors showed no difference in T-cell fraction. TCR sequencing covered a subset of patients with enough tissue. Different pieces of the same tissue went to different assays, confounding technical variation with intratumor heterogeneity.

About this clone itself: The antigen is unknown.

The assay was immunoSEQ multiplex PCR, and TCRdb's table has in-frame clones only and misses some. The sample lists tens of thousands of clones; approximately 85% were seen once. The sample consisted of lung tumor tissue. The clonotype comes from a human donor with non-small cell lung cancer.

The CDR3 DNA sequence: TGCGCCAGCAGCCAAGAAGCCCCTCCCCCGGGGAAACGACTAGCGGGAGATTACGAGCAGTACTTC. This encodes CASSQEAPPPGKRLAGDYEQYF. This chain uses TRBV4-1 with TRBJ2-7, with TRBD2 identical over 12 bases. This CDR3 spans 22 amino acids. Germline-derived CDR1 and CDR2 are MGHRA and YSYEKL. V was clipped by 0 bases and J by 4 bases; unmatched bases: 22.